What follows are 32 T cell receptor beta chains derived from one specimen sequenced in a study of blood T cell repertoires in COVID-19 (TCRdb year 2020). Libraries were made using the immunoSEQ multiplex PCR assay. TCRdb provides this immuneACCESS table in a form limited to in-frame rearrangements. Some clones are lacking; in checked studies, under half of them reflect an unresolved V gene, and why the rest are absent is not known. The sample includes tens of thousands of clones, with 70% to 80% observed a single time. The biggest ten clones account for approximately 25% of the sample. Sequenced input: peripheral blood. These receptor sequences come from a human donor in a cohort sampled during active COVID-19.

This sequence joins TRBV29-1 and TRBJ2-3; the match to TRBD2 covers 8 bases. The trim removed 6 bases at V and 3 bases at J, leaving 8 bases unmatched. The CDR3 totals 14 residues. Looked up from germline, CDR1 is SQVTM and CDR2 is ANQGSEA. The CDR3 DNA is TGCAGCGTGGGAGCGGGAGAGGGGACAGATACGCAGTATTTT. It yields the protein CSVGAGEGTDTQYF.

J is TRBJ2-7 and V is TRBV7-3; the D is unclear. Between the trimmed V and J ends, which lost 4 bases and 6 bases, there was a span of 10 bases. The CDR3 runs 12 residues. Germline CDR1 is SGHTA and CDR2 is FQGTGA. The CDR3 bases are TGTGCCAGCAGCTCCCTAGAACGCGAGCAGTACTTC. Translation gives CASSSLEREQYF.

The chain employs TRBV24-1 and TRBJ1-2; D is possibly TRBD1 (5 bases). V was pared by 4 bases and J by 4 bases, with 12 bases between. The CDR3 extends over 14 amino acids. The V gene's germline CDR1 is KGHDR and CDR2 SFDVKD. The CDR3 DNA reads as TGTGCCACCAGTGACTCGACAGTGTCCTATGGCTACACCTTC. It codes for CATSDSTVSYGYTF.

The chain joins TRBV5-1 to TRBJ2-3, with 11 bases matching TRBD2. The trim removed 1 base at V and 3 bases at J, leaving 4 bases unmatched. Germline V gene sequence: CDR1 SGHRS, CDR2 YFSETQ. The CDR3 has 16 amino acids. Written as DNA, the CDR3 is TGCGCCAGCAGCTTGACGACTAGCGGGACGACAGATACGCAGTATTTT. Protein: CASSLTTSGTTDTQYF.

The chain carries TRBV2 and TRBJ1-1; TRBD1 is a possible D gene (5 bases). V shed 7 bases and J shed 5 bases, with 20 bases lying between them. Germline V gene lookup returns CDR1 SNHLY and CDR2 FYNNEI. This CDR3 is 15 amino acids long. CDR3 loop: CASKRISNRGTEAFF. The CDR3 region has the DNA TGTGCCAGCAAACGGATATCCAACCGGGGGACTGAAGCTTTCTTT. Together with reference TRBV2 and TRBJ1-1, the CDR3 gives the full variable domain: EPEVTQTPSHQVTQMGQEVILRCVPISNHLYFYWYRQILGQKVEFLVSFYNNEISEKSEIFDDQFSVERPDGSNFTLKIRSTKLEDSAMYFCASKRISNRGTEAFFGQGTRLTVV.

The rearrangement uses TRBV24-1 and TRBJ2-7, with D tentatively TRBD1 (5 bases). The V gene lost 3 bases and the J gene lost 1 base, with 6 bases spanning the gap. CDR1 and CDR2 from the germline V gene are KGHDR and SFDVKD. The CDR3 spans 13 residues. CDR3 region: CATSDGASYEQYF. CDR3 sequence (DNA): TGTGCCACCAGTGATGGGGCATCCTACGAGCAGTACTTC.

This chain uses TRBV19 with TRBJ1-3, with D unclear. Germline V CDR1 and CDR2: LNHDA, SQIVND (reference sequence). The V and J ends lost 5 bases and 1 base respectively, with 9 bases between them. This CDR3 is 14 amino acids long. The CDR3 here is CASSRHQSGNTIYF. The CDR3 coding sequence is TGTGCCAGTAGTCGACACCAGTCTGGAAACACCATATATTTT. The full variable domain, completed using reference TRBV19 and TRBJ1-3, is DGGITQSPKYLFRKEGQNVTLSCEQNLNHDAMYWYRQDPGQGLRLIYYSQIVNDFQKGDIAEGYSVSREKKESFPLTVTSAQKNPTAFYLCASSRHQSGNTIYFGEGSWLTVV.

The chain carries TRBV3-1 (or the pseudogene TRBV3-2) and TRBJ1-4; D ambiguous. CDR3 size: 14 residues. CDR1 is LGHDT, CDR2 YNNKEL, per germline (reference sequence). V was cut by 7 bases and J by 5 bases, with 14 bases left in between. CDR3 sequence: CASTIRTANEKLFF. In DNA, the CDR3 is TGTGCCAGCACCATAAGGACTGCGAATGAAAAACTGTTTTTT.

The rearrangement uses TRBV12-5 and TRBJ2-1; tentatively, D is TRBD1 (5 bases). CDR3 length equals 11 residues. Germline V lookup: CDR1 LGHNT, CDR2 FRNRAP. V was cut by 3 bases and J by 8 bases, with 5 bases left in between. CDR3 residues: CASGLGDEQFF. CDR3 in DNA: TGTGCTAGTGGTTTAGGGGATGAGCAGTTCTTC.

V and J are TRBV11-2 and TRBJ2-2, with 8 positions matching TRBD2. CDR1 and CDR2 (germline): SGHAT, FQNNGV. V was clipped by 5 bases and J by 1 base; unmatched bases: 3. This CDR3 region has 15 residues. The CDR3 sequence is CASSVTSGNTGELFF. The CDR3, as DNA: TGTGCCAGCAGCGTAACTAGCGGGAACACCGGGGAGCTGTTTTTT.

The genes are TRBV3-1 (or the pseudogene TRBV3-2) and TRBJ1-1; D call uncertain. Trimming pared 2 bases from V and 4 bases from J, leaving 5 bases between. The germline V gene has CDR1 LGHDT and CDR2 YNNKEL (reference sequence). This CDR3 contains 12 residues. CDR3 loop: CASSQSVTEAFF. In nucleotides, the CDR3 is TGTGCCAGCAGCCAATCGGTCACTGAAGCTTTCTTT.

This clone was detected only a few times. The V call is TRBV7-8, the J call TRBJ1-1, with D maybe TRBD1 (5 bases). The CDR3 has 13 residues. Germline CDR1 reads SGHVS; CDR2 reads FQNEAQ. Trimming cost V 4 bases and J 2 bases, with 8 bases left between them. CDR3 sequence: CASSYDSNTEAFF. DNA of the CDR3: TGTGCCAGCAGCTACGACAGCAACACTGAAGCTTTCTTT.

This chain joins TRBV7-2 and TRBJ2-3; TRBD2 aligns across 7 bases. The length of the CDR3 is 16 residues. V was clipped by 8 bases and J by 4 bases; unmatched bases: 15. Germline CDR1 reads SGHTA; CDR2 reads FQGNSA. The CDR3 nucleotides are TGTGCCAGCGGATCGCGGGAGCGGACGCTGCCAGATACGCAGTATTTT. Translating it yields CASGSRERTLPDTQYF.

This rearrangement joins TRBV11-1 to TRBJ1-2, with TRBD1 identical over 10 bases. In germline, CDR1 is SGHAT, CDR2 FQDESV (reference sequence). CDR3 length equals 15 residues. Trimming cost V 5 bases and J 4 bases; bases outside gene matches: 7. The CDR3 bases are TGTGCCAGCAGCCCGCGGACAGGGGGACGCTATGGCTACACCTTC. This codes for CASSPRTGGRYGYTF.

The chain carries TRBV18 and TRBJ2-6, with 7 bases fitting TRBD2. V lost 4 bases and J lost 1; bases outside the gene matches: 4. CDR1 is KGHSH, CDR2 LQKENI, per germline. This CDR3 spans 16 amino acids. The CDR3 loop reads CASSLGGSSGANVLTF. The CDR3 DNA follows: TGTGCCAGCTCACTGGGCGGGAGTTCTGGGGCCAACGTCCTGACTTTC.

This sequence joins TRBV6-2 or TRBV6-3 and TRBJ2-7, with D hard to call. The V gene lost 1 base and the J gene lost 3 bases, with 13 bases spanning the gap. CDR3 length: 15 amino acids. Per germline, CDR1 MNHEY and CDR2 SVGEGT. The CDR3 DNA is TGTGCCAGCAGTTACTTACAACAGAGCATCTACGAGCAGTACTTC. This encodes CASSYLQQSIYEQYF.

The CDR3 bases are TGTGCCAGCAGCCATCCGACAGGCTCACCTCATAATAACTACGAGCAGTACTTC. This translates into CASSHPTGSPHNNYEQYF. The chain recombines TRBV11-3 with TRBJ2-7; D is possibly TRBD1 (6 bases). This CDR3 region has 18 residues. Germline V gives CDR1 SGHNT, CDR2 YENEEA. Trimming pared 5 bases from V and 3 bases from J, leaving 26 bases between.

The chain joins TRBV28 to TRBJ1-2; weak D call: TRBD1 (5 bases). CDR1 MDHEN and CDR2 SYDVKM come from the germline V gene. The CDR3 sequence is 13 residues long. Trimming took off 2 bases at V and 6 bases at J, with 10 bases between the two ends. Here the CDR3 reads CASSLTRVDGYTF. CDR3 DNA sequence: TGTGCCAGCAGTTTAACCAGGGTGGATGGCTACACCTTC.

V gene TRBV7-2 combines with J gene TRBJ2-7, with D possibly TRBD2 on 5 matching bases. CDR3 size: 14 residues. Trimming cost V 0 bases and J 7 bases, with 13 bases left between them. CDR1 and CDR2 (germline): SGHTA, FQGNSA. The DNA for the CDR3 is TGTGCCAGCAGCTTAGCCGTGGGATCGGGGGAGCAGTACTTC. Protein product: CASSLAVGSGEQYF.

The sample holds a few counts of this clone. This sample includes further DNA sequences coding for the same CDR3. The chain combines TRBV27 with TRBJ2-1; D is perhaps TRBD2 (5 bases). The length of the CDR3 is 13 residues. Germline assignment: CDR1 MNHEY and CDR2 SMNVEV (reference sequence). The V and J ends lost 2 bases and 4 bases respectively, with 6 bases between them. This chain's CDR3 is CASSLAGYNEQFF. The CDR3 region has the DNA TGTGCCAGCAGTTTAGCGGGTTACAATGAGCAGTTCTTC.

The V call is TRBV5-5, the J call TRBJ2-3; D is unresolved. This CDR3 has 16 residues. V was trimmed by 2 bases and J by 3 bases, leaving 16 bases between them. Germline V lookup: CDR1 SGHKS, CDR2 YYEKEE (reference sequence). The CDR3 sequence: CASSFAGSSETDTQYF. The CDR3, as DNA: TGTGCCAGCAGCTTTGCTGGGTCCTCGGAGACAGATACGCAGTATTTT.

The chain joins TRBV19 to TRBJ1-5; 10 bases agree with TRBD1. Germline lookup yields CDR1 LNHDA and CDR2 SQIVND (reference sequence). V lost 0 bases, J lost 4 bases, and 9 bases stayed unmatched. The CDR3 runs to 18 residues. The CDR3 sequence is CASSIDLTGGLWNQPQHF. For the CDR3, the DNA is TGTGCCAGTAGTATAGATTTGACAGGGGGCTTATGGAATCAGCCCCAGCATTTT.

The chain's CDR3 is CASSAQGDHSPLHF. The CDR3 DNA sequence: TGTGCCAGCAGCGCACAGGGTGATCATTCACCCCTCCACTTT. The chain is built from TRBV3-1 (or the pseudogene TRBV3-2) and TRBJ1-6, with D possibly TRBD1 on 6 matching bases. The CDR3 sequence is 14 residues long. Germline V CDR1 and CDR2: LGHDT, YNNKEL (reference sequence). V was cut by 5 bases and J by 8 bases, with 13 bases left in between.

J is TRBJ1-1 and V is TRBV18; the D gene is possibly TRBD1 (6 bases). Germline values: CDR1 KGHSH, CDR2 LQKENI. The length of the CDR3 is 15 residues. With 5 bases removed from V and 1 base from J, the gap between germline ends came to 14 bases. The CDR3 sequence: CASSATQGPNTEAFF. The DNA for the CDR3 is TGTGCCAGCTCAGCCACACAGGGCCCGAACACTGAAGCTTTCTTT.

This clone was observed a few times. The chain carries TRBV5-1 and TRBJ2-7, with 9 bases lining up with TRBD2. Germline V lookup: CDR1 SGHRS, CDR2 YFSETQ. V was pared by 4 bases and J by 0 bases, with 5 bases of the junction left unmatched. The CDR3 sequence is 15 residues long. The CDR3 here is CASSILAGSSYEQYF. The CDR3 coding sequence is TGCGCCAGCAGCATACTAGCGGGCAGCTCCTACGAGCAGTACTTC.

The chain joins TRBV2 to TRBJ1-4, with 8 bases matching TRBD1. The germline V gene encodes CDR1 SNHLY and CDR2 FYNNEI. The CDR3 length is 15 residues. J was trimmed by 11 bases and V by 3 bases; bases with no gene match: 11. CDR3 in amino acids: CASSDADRVVRKLFF. CDR3 DNA: TGTGCCAGCAGTGATGCGGACAGGGTGGTGAGGAAACTGTTTTTT.

This chain uses TRBV7-9 with TRBJ1-2, with a weak D call TRBD1 (5 bases). Trimming left V 2 bases short and J 8 bases short, with 9 bases between. The CDR3 loop spans 12 amino acids. Germline lookup yields CDR1 SEHNR and CDR2 FQNEAQ (reference sequence). The CDR3, as DNA: TGTGCCAGCAGCTTATTCAGGGAAGGCTACACCTTC. It yields the protein CASSLFREGYTF.

The gene calls are TRBV27 and TRBJ1-4; TRBD1 is a possible D gene (6 bases). V was shortened by 5 bases and J by 0 bases, with 13 bases between the two germline ends. Germline CDR1 and CDR2: MNHEY and SMNVEV (reference sequence). The CDR3 is 16 amino acids. CDR3 DNA sequence: TGTGCCAGCAGTCGCAGGACAGTTACAACTAATGAAAAACTGTTTTTT. Its protein is CASSRRTVTTNEKLFF. Combining the CDR3 with reference TRBV27 and TRBJ1-4 gives the whole variable domain EAQVTQNPRYLITVTGKKLTVTCSQNMNHEYMSWYRQDPGLGLRQIYYSMNVEVTDKGDVPEGYKVSRKEKRNFPLILESPSPNQTSLYFCASSRRTVTTNEKLFFGSGTQLSVL.

The chain is built from TRBV5-1 and TRBJ1-4; 7 positions match TRBD1. Germline CDR1 reads SGHRS; CDR2 reads YFSETQ. The CDR3 has 15 amino acids. V was pared by 4 bases and J by 5 bases, with 8 bases of the junction left unmatched. The CDR3 sequence is CASSVTGTANEKLFF. As DNA, the CDR3 is TGCGCCAGCAGCGTCACCGGGACAGCGAATGAAAAACTGTTTTTT.

The rearrangement uses TRBV28 and TRBJ2-7; 7 bases are a match to TRBD1. CDR1 and CDR2 from the germline V gene are MDHEN and SYDVKM. This CDR3 comprises 13 residues. Unmatched junction bases numbered 5, after V lost 9 bases and J lost 0 bases. CDR3: CASQGQPSYEQYF. CDR3 DNA sequence: TGTGCCAGTCAGGGACAGCCCTCCTACGAGCAGTACTTC.

CDR3 sequence: CATSEDHRDRGYTF. The CDR3 DNA reads as TGTGCCACCAGTGAGGACCACCGGGACAGAGGCTACACCTTC. V usage is TRBV24-1 and J usage is TRBJ1-2; TRBD1 aligns across 7 bases. V shed 4 bases, J shed 8 bases, and the junction held 9 bases outside the gene matches. The CDR3 has 14 residues. CDR1 is KGHDR, CDR2 SFDVKD, per germline.

The chain couples TRBV4-2 to TRBJ2-1, with D maybe TRBD2 (6 bases). V was pared by 4 bases and J by 5 bases, with 18 bases between. CDR3 length equals 16 residues. The V gene's germline CDR1 is LGHNA and CDR2 YNFKEQ. This chain's CDR3 is CASSPGRERGDNEQFF. DNA of the CDR3: TGTGCCAGCAGCCCCGGCCGGGAGAGGGGTGACAATGAGCAGTTCTTC.